These 24 T cell receptor beta chains share one sample of origin, sequenced in a study of human T cells and chemical hapten exposure. TCRdb fed the RACE reads into MiXCR, producing one record per CDR3 protein. Found here are 65,000 to 95,000 distinct CDR3 sequences, approximately 8.6% of them singletons; the top ten hold roughly 1.5%. As to time point: healthy volunteer bleed at 6 weeks. The authors' total RNA extraction used unfractionated whole blood. Specimen: whole blood. These receptors were taken from a female donor in good health. Some clones in this sample may be carry-over from other donors' samples.

This clonotype was seen a handful of times. The chain couples TRBV6-4 to TRBJ2-1; the match to TRBD2 covers 10 bases. CDR1 is MRHNA and CDR2 is SNTAGT in the germline V gene. The CDR3 totals 15 residues. V lost 0 bases, J lost 9 bases, and 5 bases stayed unmatched. CDR3 in DNA: TGTGCCAGCAGTGACTCCAGCGGGGGGGCAGGTGAGCAGTTCTTC. Protein sequence: CASSDSSGGAGEQFF.

This clonotype was detected ten times or more. The chain couples TRBV4-3 to TRBJ2-3; D not certain. CDR1 and CDR2 (germline): LGHNA, YSLEER. The germline V and J ends were trimmed by 2 bases and 1 base, with 13 bases remaining between them. The CDR3 sequence is 16 residues long. CDR3 residues: CASSQLLSGGTDTQYF. As DNA, the CDR3 is TGCGCCAGCAGCCAATTGCTTTCAGGAGGCACAGATACGCAGTATTTT.

As for this clonotype: This may be a read error, as it is one base from a much larger clone. The V and J genes are TRBV4-2 and TRBJ2-7, with D tentatively TRBD1 (6 bases). The CDR3 has 14 residues. Trimming pared 0 bases from V and 5 bases from J, leaving 11 bases between. Germline V lookup: CDR1 LGHNA, CDR2 YNFKEQ. CDR3 residues: CASSQDHRAHEQYF. CDR3 DNA sequence: TGTGCCAGCAGCCAAGATCACAGGGCGCACGAGCAGTACTTC.

The chain carries TRBV3-1 and TRBJ2-1, with 10 nucleotides matching TRBD2. CDR1 and CDR2 (germline): LGHDT, YNNKEL (reference sequence). The CDR3 sequence is 15 residues long. The trim removed 3 bases at V and 5 bases at J, leaving 4 bases unmatched. The CDR3 spells CASSQQLAGNNEQFF. The CDR3 bases are TGTGCCAGCAGCCAGCAACTAGCGGGGAACAATGAGCAGTTCTTC.

This clonotype turned up a few times. The chain joins TRBV28 to TRBJ1-4; the D gene is possibly TRBD1 (6 bases). Germline V gene lookup returns CDR1 MDHEN and CDR2 SYDVKM. CDR3 length: 14 residues. V was pared by 6 bases and J by 6 bases, with 14 bases between. The CDR3 DNA reads as TGTGCCAGCAGCTCAACAGGGAGTCATGAAAAACTGTTTTTT. Protein sequence: CASSSTGSHEKLFF.

This clonotype has ten or more counts. The chain recombines TRBV12-3 or TRBV12-4 with TRBJ1-5, with a tentative D call TRBD1 (5 bases). The ends were cut back, 3 bases at V and 2 bases at J, with 14 bases in the middle. The CDR3 contains 16 residues. In DNA form, the CDR3 reads TGTGCCAGCAGTTTTTTGTTGGGGCAAGGCAATCAGCCCCAGCATTTT. This encodes CASSFLLGQGNQPQHF.

This clonotype was counted at least ten times. The V call is TRBV7-2, the J call TRBJ1-1, with D unresolved. The germline gives CDR1 SGHTA, CDR2 FQGNSA. This CDR3 contains 13 residues. V dropped 1 base and J dropped 10 bases, with 13 bases sitting between them. Written as DNA, the CDR3 is TGTGCCAGCAGCTTAGTAGGATGGGGTACAGCTTTCTTT. It translates to CASSLVGWGTAFF.

This clonotype was observed a handful of times. The rearrangement joins TRBV9 to TRBJ2-5, with 7 bases identical to TRBD1. The CDR3 loop spans 15 amino acids. With 5 bases clipped from V and 1 base from J, the junction kept 8 bases outside the gene matches. In germline, CDR1 is SGDLS, CDR2 YYNGEE. CDR3 nucleotide sequence: TGTGCCAGCAGTCCAGGGGGTGGGCTCCAAGAGACCCAGTACTTC. Its translation is CASSPGGGLQETQYF.

This clonotype was found a few times. The chain has TRBV7-9 and TRBJ1-5; no clear D. Trimming took 1 base from V and 6 from J, leaving 4 bases between them. Germline V gives CDR1 SEHNR, CDR2 FQNEAQ (reference sequence). CDR3 size: 12 residues. In nucleotides, the CDR3 is TGTGCCAGCAGCTTAGTAGGTCAGCCCCAGCATTTT. This encodes CASSLVGQPQHF.

J is TRBJ2-7 and V is TRBV7-9; D unresolved. The ends were cut back, 3 bases at V and 3 bases at J, with 12 bases in the middle. CDR1 is SEHNR, CDR2 FQNEAQ, per germline (reference sequence). This CDR3 contains 14 residues. The CDR3 DNA reads as TGTGCCAGCAGCTTTGGACGGGCCGTCTACGAGCAGTACTTC. Translated: CASSFGRAVYEQYF.

This clonotype turned up a few times. This rearrangement joins TRBV30 to TRBJ2-3; TRBD2 matches at 9 bases. Looked up from germline, CDR1 is GTSNPN and CDR2 is SVGIG (reference sequence). This CDR3 contains 17 residues. J gave up 4 bases and V 0 bases, and 11 bases lay outside the gene matches. CDR3 coding DNA: TGTGCCTGGAGTGTTCAGGGCGGGGGGGCCAGTCCAGATACGCAGTATTTT. Its translation: CAWSVQGGGASPDTQYF.

The genes are TRBV7-9 and TRBJ1-1; a possible D gene is TRBD1 (5 bases). With 8 bases removed from V and 5 bases from J, the gap between germline ends came to 9 bases. The CDR3 is made up of 11 amino acids. Germline V CDR1 and CDR2: SEHNR, FQNEAQ (reference sequence). The CDR3 region is CASQGLTEAFF. The CDR3 coding sequence is TGTGCCAGCCAGGGTTTAACTGAAGCTTTCTTT.

This clonotype was detected a few times. This chain connects TRBV29-1 to TRBJ2-5; 8 positions agree with TRBD2. V dropped 6 bases and J dropped 0; count of bases not matched to a gene: 18. CDR1 is SQVTM, CDR2 ANQGSEA, per germline. The CDR3 contains 18 residues. The CDR3 bases are TGCAGCGTCGAGGGCAGGGGTACCATTAGCGGGAACCAAGAGACCCAGTACTTC. Translation: CSVEGRGTISGNQETQYF. Drawing the rest from reference TRBV29-1 and TRBJ2-5, the complete variable domain is SAVISQKPSRDICQRGTSLTIQCQVDSQVTMMFWYRQQPGQSLTLIATANQGSEATYESGFVIDKFPISRPNLTFSTLTVSNMSPEDSSIYLCSVEGRGTISGNQETQYFGPGTRLLVL.

This clonotype was recorded many times. The chain joins TRBV5-5 to TRBJ2-6, with D possibly being TRBD1 (5 bases). The CDR3 contains 14 residues. The germline CDR1 and CDR2 sequences are SGHKS and YYEKEE (reference sequence). The V end lost 2 bases, the J end lost 2 bases, and 5 bases lay between the germline ends. As DNA, the CDR3 is TGTGCCAGCAGCTTACAGGCTGGGGCCAACGTCCTGACTTTC. This codes for CASSLQAGANVLTF.

The chain uses TRBV5-1 and TRBJ1-1, with a possible D match to TRBD1 (5 bases). Germline V lookup: CDR1 SGHRS, CDR2 YFSETQ. V lost 4 bases, J lost 8 bases, and 15 bases lay in between. The CDR3 extends over 13 amino acids. This chain's CDR3 is CASSRFDSGEAFF. CDR3 DNA sequence: TGCGCCAGCAGCAGGTTTGACAGTGGGGAAGCTTTCTTT.

This clonotype was seen repeatedly, ten times or more. The V call is TRBV6-5, the J call TRBJ2-1; 10 bases are a match to TRBD1. This CDR3 comprises 13 residues. The V gene end was trimmed by 10 bases and the J gene end by 10 bases; junction bases not matched to a gene: 10. Germline V gene lookup returns CDR1 MNHEY and CDR2 SVGAGI. CDR3 coding DNA: TGTGCCACCCGGGACAGGGGTACTTCCGAGCAGTTCTTC. It codes for CATRDRGTSEQFF.

This clonotype has just a few counts. The J gene is TRBJ2-2, the V gene TRBV13; D ambiguous. Trimming left V 3 bases short and J 5 bases short, with 7 bases between. The CDR3 is made up of 13 amino acids. Looked up from germline, CDR1 is PRHDT and CDR2 is FYEKMQ (reference sequence). This CDR3 is CASSFYLTGELFF. Here the CDR3 DNA reads TGTGCCAGCAGCTTTTATTTGACCGGGGAGCTGTTTTTT.

This rearrangement joins TRBV10-3 to TRBJ2-3, with D tentatively TRBD1 (6 bases). This CDR3 is 14 amino acids long. Between the trimmed V and J ends, which lost 1 base and 5 bases, there was a span of 10 bases. Looked up from germline, CDR1 is ENHRY and CDR2 is SYGVKD. The CDR3 here is CAISELPRGDTQYF. CDR3 bases: TGTGCCATCAGTGAGTTGCCCAGGGGAGATACGCAGTATTTT.

This clonotype showed up many times. This rearrangement joins TRBV20-1 to TRBJ2-3, with D possibly matching TRBD2 (5 bases). Trimming removed 2 bases at V and 3 bases at J, with 6 bases between. This CDR3 has 12 amino acids. CDR1 and CDR2 from the germline V gene are DFQATT and SNEGSKA (reference sequence). CDR3 sequence reads: CSARTRTDTQYF. The CDR3 DNA is TGCAGTGCTAGAACTAGAACAGATACGCAGTATTTT.

This sequence joins TRBV12-3 or TRBV12-4 and TRBJ2-7; D unresolved. The V and J ends lost 6 bases and 0 bases respectively, with 9 bases between them. CDR3 size: 13 residues. The CDR3 sequence: CASRAAYSYEQYF. The CDR3 region has the DNA TGTGCCAGCAGGGCGGCATACTCCTACGAGCAGTACTTC.

This clonotype showed up just once. A read error is possible here, since a much larger clone lies one base away. The rearrangement joins TRBV28 to TRBJ1-4; the D is unclear. V lost 2 bases to trimming and J lost 5 bases, with 9 bases between them. Germline CDR1 reads MDHEN; CDR2 reads SYDVKM. This CDR3 has 14 residues. The CDR3 sequence is CASSLATANEKLFF. In DNA, the CDR3 is TGTGCCAGCAGTTTAGCCACGGCCAATGAAAAACTGTTTTTT.

The chain combines TRBV20-1 with TRBJ1-3; D ambiguous. Trimming cost V 3 bases and J 0 bases, with 21 bases left between them. Germline lookup yields CDR1 DFQATT and CDR2 SNEGSKA (reference sequence). This CDR3 has 18 residues. This CDR3 reads CSASNTQPSAASGNTIYF. The CDR3 coding sequence is TGCAGTGCTAGTAATACACAGCCGAGCGCCGCCTCTGGAAACACCATATATTTT.

Note on this clonotype: A junction boundary mismatches the germline segment, possibly from a read error. Written as DNA, the CDR3 is TGTGCCAGCAGCCCCCCGGGCAGGTGGCAGCCCCAGAATTTT. Its protein is CASSPPGRWQPQNF. The V and J genes are TRBV12-3 or TRBV12-4 and TRBJ1-5; no definite D call. The CDR3 length is 14 residues.

A word on this clonotype: A read error may explain this, as a much larger clone is one base away. DNA of the CDR3: TGCGCCAGCAGCCAAGATCGGATACTGAGACTAGCGGACGACGAGCAGTACTTC. Translation gives CASSQDRILRLADDEQYF. The chain joins TRBV4-1 to TRBJ2-7, with 9 bases that match TRBD2. The CDR3 runs to 18 residues. Germline V gives CDR1 MGHRA, CDR2 YSYEKL. After removal of 0 bases from V and 5 bases from J, the junction contained 14 bases not matched to a gene.